The present entry profiles one T cell receptor beta chain with its context. This sample is drawn from a study of cytomegalovirus exposure and HLA in healthy donors. The study ran its PCR with 60 Vbeta and 13 Jbeta primers. The protocol was immunoSEQ multiplex PCR, while the TCRdb copy is restricted to in-frame clones and leaves out a portion. The repertoire table contains fewer than 70,000 clones. V lost 5 bases to trimming and J lost 11 bases, with 18 bases between them. The CDR3 sequence is 13 residues long. CDR1 and CDR2 from the germline V gene are LNHDA and SQIVND (reference sequence). This chain uses TRBV19 with TRBJ2-5, with D possibly TRBD2 on 7 matching bases. The receptor's source is a woman aged 18 to 35 in good health and CMV-seronegative. Sequenced: PBMCs. The CDR3 DNA sequence: TGTGCCAGTAGTCCGGGGGGCAGAATAGCACAGTACTTC. This translates into CASSPGGRIAQYF. The variable domain in full, completed from reference TRBV19 and TRBJ2-5, reads DGGITQSPKYLFRKEGQNVTLSCEQNLNHDAMYWYRQDPGQGLRLIYYSQIVNDFQKGDIAEGYSVSREKKESFPLTVTSAQKNPTAFYLCASSPGGRIAQYFGPGTRLLVL.